Each of the 4 T cell receptor beta chains below was sequenced from the same sample in a study of blood T cells in healthy people across ages. A sample-barcoded 5' primer and a J-beta primer mix were used in a second PCR of roughly 7 to 12 cycles. A single record per CDR3 protein comes from TCRdb applying MiXCR to the 5' RACE reads. Seen here are 1.8 million or so distinct CDR3 sequences, about two fifths observed once, and the top ten hold more than 20%. Material for sequencing was blood. Receptor source: a human donor in good health.

The chain couples TRBV7-2 to TRBJ2-2; perhaps TRBD1 as D (6 bases). The ends were cut back, 5 bases at V and 1 base at J, with 14 bases in the middle. The CDR3 runs 16 residues. Germline assignment: CDR1 SGHTA and CDR2 FQGNSA. In DNA, the CDR3 is TGTGCCAGCAGCCAAAGACAGGTTCTGAACACCGGGGAGCTGTTTTTT. The encoded protein is CASSQRQVLNTGELFF.

J is TRBJ2-1 and V is TRBV5-1; D might be TRBD2 (6 bases). Germline lookup yields CDR1 SGHRS and CDR2 YFSETQ. Trimming cost V 0 bases and J 3 bases, with 16 bases left between them. The CDR3 contains 17 residues. In DNA, the CDR3 is TGCGCCAGCAGCTTGGTTGCAGTGGGGGGATACTACAATGAGCAGTTCTTC. Translation: CASSLVAVGGYYNEQFF.

CDR3 bases: TGTGCCAGCACCCTGGGGGGACCGAGGGGCAATCAGCCCCAGCATTTT. Protein: CASTLGGPRGNQPQHF. The chain uses TRBV6-6 and TRBJ1-5; TRBD1 might be the D (5 bases). The CDR3 extends over 16 amino acids. Germline V gene data show CDR1 as MNHNY and CDR2 as SVGAGI (reference sequence). V dropped 7 bases and J dropped 2 bases, with 18 bases sitting between them.

As DNA, the CDR3 is TGCGCCAGCAGCCTAAACACGAGACAGCTCTCGAACACTGAAGCTTTCTTT. Encoded protein: CASSLNTRQLSNTEAFF. The chain carries TRBV5-1 and TRBJ1-1, with D perhaps matching TRBD1 (5 bases). Trimming removed 4 bases from V and 1 base from J, with 20 bases in between. This CDR3 region has 17 residues. CDR1 and CDR2 (germline): SGHRS, YFSETQ.